The 2 T cell receptor beta chains below were found in one sample sequenced in a study of blood T cell repertoires in COVID-19. Profiling relied on immunoSEQ multiplex PCR, and the TCRdb table lists in-frame clones only, not all of them. The data hold 90,000 to 100,000 clones, with approximately 86% observed a single time. Input material: peripheral blood. The receptors come from a man older than 75 with acute or convalescent COVID-19.

The chain has TRBV27 and TRBJ1-5; TRBD1 is a possible D gene (6 bases). CDR1 and CDR2 from the germline V gene are MNHEY and SMNVEV (reference sequence). V was pared by 8 bases and J by 2 bases, with 16 bases between. This CDR3 is built from 15 residues. The CDR3 loop reads CASGLRGFGNQPQHF. The CDR3 coding sequence is TGTGCCAGCGGACTCAGGGGTTTTGGCAATCAGCCCCAGCATTTT.

The rearrangement links TRBV9 to TRBJ2-5, with a possible D match to TRBD2 (5 bases). V was pared by 0 bases and J by 1 base, with 10 bases between. The germline V gene encodes CDR1 SGDLS and CDR2 YYNGEE. The CDR3 is 15 amino acids. The CDR3 is CASSVAWGVQETQYF. The CDR3 coding sequence is TGTGCCAGCAGCGTAGCTTGGGGAGTCCAAGAGACCCAGTACTTC.